Here is one TCR beta chain with its context. Its target is unknown. This entry comes from a study of cytomegalovirus exposure and HLA in healthy donors. Across the whole study: The Caucasian-associated ancestry cluster contained 65% to 85% of the approximately 400 genotyped donors.

CDR3 length: 11 amino acids. Germline CDR1 reads DFQATT; CDR2 reads SNEGSKA (reference sequence). Trimming removed 5 bases from V and 5 bases from J, with 9 bases in between. 13 Jbeta primers and 60 Vbeta primers were used for the PCR. Repertoires were generated with immunoSEQ multiplex PCR, while TCRdb's copy carries only in-frame clones and drops some. The table for this sample gives 75,000 to 85,000 clones. Study results and limitations: Prior analysis indicated that the majority of TCR beta V segments exhibited productivity approximately 87% or approximately 30% of the time. Researchers counted about 150 TCR beta chains as cytomegalovirus-associated.

The chain combines TRBV20-1 with TRBJ1-1, with no clear D. The receptor's source is a man aged 45-65 years in good health and CMV-seronegative. Source material: PBMCs. The CDR3 DNA follows: TGCAGTGCTCGTGGAGAGACTGAAGCTTTCTTT. Protein product: CSARGETEAFF.